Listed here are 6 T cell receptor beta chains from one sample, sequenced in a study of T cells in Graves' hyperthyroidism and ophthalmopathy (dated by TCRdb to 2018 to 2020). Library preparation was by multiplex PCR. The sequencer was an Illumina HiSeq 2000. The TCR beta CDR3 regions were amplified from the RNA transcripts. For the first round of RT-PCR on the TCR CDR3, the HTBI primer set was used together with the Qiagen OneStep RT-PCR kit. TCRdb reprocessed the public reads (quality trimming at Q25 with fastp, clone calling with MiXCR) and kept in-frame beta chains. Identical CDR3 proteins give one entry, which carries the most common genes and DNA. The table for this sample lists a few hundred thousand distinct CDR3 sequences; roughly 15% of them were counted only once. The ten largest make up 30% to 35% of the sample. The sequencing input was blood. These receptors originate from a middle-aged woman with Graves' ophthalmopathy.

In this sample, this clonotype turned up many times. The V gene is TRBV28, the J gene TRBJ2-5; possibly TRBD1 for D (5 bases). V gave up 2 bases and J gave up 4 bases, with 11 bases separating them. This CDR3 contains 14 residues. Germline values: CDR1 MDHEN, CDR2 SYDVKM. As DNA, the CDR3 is TGTGCCAGCAGTTTAAGGTCAGGGATAGAGACCCAGTACTTC. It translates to CASSLRSGIETQYF.

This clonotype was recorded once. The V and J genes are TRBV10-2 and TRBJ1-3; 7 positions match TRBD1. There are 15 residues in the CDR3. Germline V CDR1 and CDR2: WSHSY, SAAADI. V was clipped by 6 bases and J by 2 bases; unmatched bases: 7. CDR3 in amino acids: CASRGFRGTGNTIYF. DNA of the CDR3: TGCGCCAGCAGGGGGTTCAGGGGGACTGGAAACACCATATATTTT.

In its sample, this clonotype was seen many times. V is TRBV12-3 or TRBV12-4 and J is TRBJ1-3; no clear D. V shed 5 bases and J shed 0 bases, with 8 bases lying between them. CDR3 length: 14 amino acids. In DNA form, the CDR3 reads TGTGCCAGCAGTCCCAGGAGCTCTGGAAACACCATATATTTT. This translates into CASSPRSSGNTIYF.

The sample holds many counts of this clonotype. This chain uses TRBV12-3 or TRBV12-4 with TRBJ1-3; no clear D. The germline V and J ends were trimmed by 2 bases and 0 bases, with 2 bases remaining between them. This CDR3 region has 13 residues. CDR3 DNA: TGTGCCAGCAGTTTATTCTCTGGAAACACCATATATTTT. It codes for CASSLFSGNTIYF.

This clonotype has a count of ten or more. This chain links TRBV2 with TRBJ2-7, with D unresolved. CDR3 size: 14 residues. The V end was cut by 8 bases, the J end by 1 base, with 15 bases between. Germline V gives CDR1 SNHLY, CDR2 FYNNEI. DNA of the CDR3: TGTGCCAGCCTCACACGGATTGAATCCTACGAGCAGTACTTC. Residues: CASLTRIESYEQYF.

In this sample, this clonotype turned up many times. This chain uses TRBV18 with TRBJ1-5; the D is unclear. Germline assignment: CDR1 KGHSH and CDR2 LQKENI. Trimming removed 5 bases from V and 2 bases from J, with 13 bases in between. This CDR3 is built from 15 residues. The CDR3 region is CASSRAIEGNQPQHF. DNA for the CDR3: TGTGCCAGCTCAAGGGCAATTGAGGGCAATCAGCCCCAGCATTTT.